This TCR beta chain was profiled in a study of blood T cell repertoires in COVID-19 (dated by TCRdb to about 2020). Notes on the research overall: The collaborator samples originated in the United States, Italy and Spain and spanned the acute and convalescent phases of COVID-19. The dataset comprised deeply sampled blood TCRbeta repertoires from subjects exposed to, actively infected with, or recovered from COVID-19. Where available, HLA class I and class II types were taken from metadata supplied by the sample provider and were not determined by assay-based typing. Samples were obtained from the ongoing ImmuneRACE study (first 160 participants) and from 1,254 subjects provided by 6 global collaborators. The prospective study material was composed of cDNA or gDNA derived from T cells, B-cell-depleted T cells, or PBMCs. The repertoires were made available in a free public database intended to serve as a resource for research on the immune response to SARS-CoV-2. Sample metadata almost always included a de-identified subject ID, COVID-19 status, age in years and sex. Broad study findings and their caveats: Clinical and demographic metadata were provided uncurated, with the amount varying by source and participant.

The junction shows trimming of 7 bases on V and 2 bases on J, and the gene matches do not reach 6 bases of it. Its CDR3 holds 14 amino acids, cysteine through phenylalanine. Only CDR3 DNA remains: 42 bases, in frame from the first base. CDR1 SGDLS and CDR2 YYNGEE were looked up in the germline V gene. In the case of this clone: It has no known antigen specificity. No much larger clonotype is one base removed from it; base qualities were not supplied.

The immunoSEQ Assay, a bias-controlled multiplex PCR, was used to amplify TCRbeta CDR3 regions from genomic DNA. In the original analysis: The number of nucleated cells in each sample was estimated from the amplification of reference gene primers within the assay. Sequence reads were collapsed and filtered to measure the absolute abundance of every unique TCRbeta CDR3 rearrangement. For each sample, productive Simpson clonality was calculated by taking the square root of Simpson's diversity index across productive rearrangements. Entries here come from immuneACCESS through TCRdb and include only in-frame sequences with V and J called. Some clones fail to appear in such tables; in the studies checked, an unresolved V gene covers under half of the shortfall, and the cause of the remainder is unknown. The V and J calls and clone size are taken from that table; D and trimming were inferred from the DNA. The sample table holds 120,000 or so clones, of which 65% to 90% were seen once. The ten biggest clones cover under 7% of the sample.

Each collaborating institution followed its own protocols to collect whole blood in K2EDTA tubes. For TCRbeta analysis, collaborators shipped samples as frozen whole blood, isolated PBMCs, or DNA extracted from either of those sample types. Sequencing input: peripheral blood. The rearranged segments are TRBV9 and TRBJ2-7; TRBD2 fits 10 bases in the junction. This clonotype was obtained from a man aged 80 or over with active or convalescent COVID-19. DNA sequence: TGTGCCAGCGGCTCTAGCGGGGGAACCTACGAGCAGTACTTC. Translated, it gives CASGSSGGTYEQYF.